This passage covers 17 T cell receptor beta chains from one sample sequenced in a study of CXCR3-negative and CXCR3-positive naive CD8 T cells. The antigens these receptors bind are not known. UMI-labeled 5' RACE yielded the TRB cDNA libraries. Following a re-call of the 5' RACE reads, TCRdb has one entry per CDR3 protein and lacks DNA. This sample's clone table lists over 95,000 distinct CDR3 sequences. Study-wide results and limits: TRB CDR3 hydrophobicity was greater in CXCR3-positive naive cells than in CXCR3-negative naive cells.

The sample consisted of naive CXCR3+ CD8+ T cells from blood. Subset specified: CD45RO-CCR7+CD27+CD95- naive CD8+ T cells expressing CXCR3 (TNR3+). The receptors derive from a human donor in good health. Some clones in this sample may be carry-over from other donors' samples.

The chain recombines TRBV7-9 with TRBJ2-3; TCRdb calls TRBD2, which cannot be checked without DNA. The CDR3 has 15 residues. Per the germline V gene, CDR1 is SEHNR and CDR2 is FQNEAQ (reference sequence). The CDR3 is CASSLERGNTDTQYF.

The chain has TRBV15 and TRBJ2-7. The germline V gene has CDR1 LNHNV and CDR2 YYDKDF (reference sequence). The CDR3 runs 14 residues. The CDR3: CATSRGNGYDEQYF.

The chain joins TRBV12-3 or TRBV12-4 to TRBJ2-5; the D gene TCRdb calls, TRBD1, cannot be checked with no DNA. The CDR3 loop spans 15 amino acids. The CDR3: CASSQTGGIVETQYF.

The V and J genes are TRBV21-1 and TRBJ1-2; TCRdb calls TRBD1, which cannot be checked without DNA. TRBV21-1 has pseudogene status. The CDR3 runs to 14 residues. This CDR3 is CASITGQPTYGYTF.

This chain joins TRBV9 and TRBJ2-2; the D call from TCRdb, TRBD1, cannot be confirmed without DNA. The CDR3 runs 15 residues. Germline V lookup: CDR1 SGDLS, CDR2 YYNGEE. This chain's CDR3 is CASSPWGLNTGELFF.

The CDR3 sequence is CASSFRGLTKNIQYF. The chain has TRBV5-4 and TRBJ2-4; TCRdb's assignment of TRBD1 cannot be checked, as there is no DNA. The CDR3 runs 15 residues. The V gene's germline CDR1 is SGHNT and CDR2 YYREEE (reference sequence).

This chain links TRBV7-9 with TRBJ2-1; the D call from TCRdb, TRBD2, cannot be confirmed without DNA. CDR3 length: 14 residues. Looked up from germline, CDR1 is SEHNR and CDR2 is FQNEAQ (reference sequence). CDR3 in amino acids: CASTPSASSNEQFF.

V gene TRBV5-8 combines with J gene TRBJ1-5. The germline V gene has CDR1 SGHTS and CDR2 YDEGEE. This CDR3 contains 14 residues. CDR3 loop: CASSWGEAHQPQHF.

The V and J genes are TRBV4-2 and TRBJ2-1; absent DNA, TCRdb's TRBD1 call cannot be checked. The germline V gene has CDR1 LGHNA and CDR2 YNFKEQ. The CDR3 covers 16 residues. CDR3 in amino acids: CASSQGVTGWVQGQFF.

V usage is TRBV7-8 and J usage is TRBJ2-7; TCRdb returns TRBD1, unconfirmable since there is no DNA. There are 15 residues in the CDR3. Germline values: CDR1 SGHVS, CDR2 FQNEAQ. The CDR3 reads CASSLLVDNSYEQYF. Using reference TRBV7-8 and TRBJ2-7 for the parts outside the CDR3, the full variable domain is GAGVSQSPRYKVAKRGQDVALRCDPISGHVSLFWYQQALGQGPEFLTYFQNEAQLDKSGLPSDRFFAERPEGSVSTLKIQRTQQEDSAVYLCASSLLVDNSYEQYFGPGTRLTVT.

The chain joins TRBV25-1 to TRBJ2-7; TCRdb designates TRBD1, a call that cannot be tested without DNA. Germline assignment: CDR1 MGHDK and CDR2 SYGVNS. The CDR3 extends over 14 amino acids. CDR3 sequence: CASSDWRFTYEQYF.

This rearrangement joins TRBV20-1 to TRBJ1-1; the TRBD1 assignment by TCRdb is unverifiable without DNA. This CDR3 comprises 13 residues. Germline assignment: CDR1 DFQATT and CDR2 SNEGSKA (reference sequence). The CDR3 spells CSAYTGWGTEAFF.

This chain uses TRBV5-5 with TRBJ1-5. Germline V CDR1 and CDR2: SGHKS, YYEKEE (reference sequence). CDR3 length: 15 residues. CDR3 residues: CASSLVASGNQPQHF.

The V and J genes are TRBV29-1 and TRBJ2-1. Germline CDR1 reads SQVTM; CDR2 reads ANQGSEA. CDR3 length: 11 residues. CDR3 sequence reads: CSVVRDNEQFF.

This rearrangement joins TRBV28 to TRBJ2-7; the TRBD2 assignment by TCRdb is unverifiable without DNA. Per the germline V gene, CDR1 is MDHEN and CDR2 is SYDVKM. The length of the CDR3 is 14 residues. Here the CDR3 reads CASSFWLAGGEQYF.

The chain is built from TRBV4-3 and TRBJ1-1. CDR1 is LGHNA and CDR2 is YSLEER in the germline V gene. The CDR3 length is 14 residues. CDR3 sequence: CASRTNPSETEAFF.

The J gene is TRBJ2-1, the V gene TRBV18. This CDR3 comprises 15 residues. Germline V gene lookup returns CDR1 KGHSH and CDR2 LQKENI. The CDR3 sequence is CASSLREGAYNEQFF.